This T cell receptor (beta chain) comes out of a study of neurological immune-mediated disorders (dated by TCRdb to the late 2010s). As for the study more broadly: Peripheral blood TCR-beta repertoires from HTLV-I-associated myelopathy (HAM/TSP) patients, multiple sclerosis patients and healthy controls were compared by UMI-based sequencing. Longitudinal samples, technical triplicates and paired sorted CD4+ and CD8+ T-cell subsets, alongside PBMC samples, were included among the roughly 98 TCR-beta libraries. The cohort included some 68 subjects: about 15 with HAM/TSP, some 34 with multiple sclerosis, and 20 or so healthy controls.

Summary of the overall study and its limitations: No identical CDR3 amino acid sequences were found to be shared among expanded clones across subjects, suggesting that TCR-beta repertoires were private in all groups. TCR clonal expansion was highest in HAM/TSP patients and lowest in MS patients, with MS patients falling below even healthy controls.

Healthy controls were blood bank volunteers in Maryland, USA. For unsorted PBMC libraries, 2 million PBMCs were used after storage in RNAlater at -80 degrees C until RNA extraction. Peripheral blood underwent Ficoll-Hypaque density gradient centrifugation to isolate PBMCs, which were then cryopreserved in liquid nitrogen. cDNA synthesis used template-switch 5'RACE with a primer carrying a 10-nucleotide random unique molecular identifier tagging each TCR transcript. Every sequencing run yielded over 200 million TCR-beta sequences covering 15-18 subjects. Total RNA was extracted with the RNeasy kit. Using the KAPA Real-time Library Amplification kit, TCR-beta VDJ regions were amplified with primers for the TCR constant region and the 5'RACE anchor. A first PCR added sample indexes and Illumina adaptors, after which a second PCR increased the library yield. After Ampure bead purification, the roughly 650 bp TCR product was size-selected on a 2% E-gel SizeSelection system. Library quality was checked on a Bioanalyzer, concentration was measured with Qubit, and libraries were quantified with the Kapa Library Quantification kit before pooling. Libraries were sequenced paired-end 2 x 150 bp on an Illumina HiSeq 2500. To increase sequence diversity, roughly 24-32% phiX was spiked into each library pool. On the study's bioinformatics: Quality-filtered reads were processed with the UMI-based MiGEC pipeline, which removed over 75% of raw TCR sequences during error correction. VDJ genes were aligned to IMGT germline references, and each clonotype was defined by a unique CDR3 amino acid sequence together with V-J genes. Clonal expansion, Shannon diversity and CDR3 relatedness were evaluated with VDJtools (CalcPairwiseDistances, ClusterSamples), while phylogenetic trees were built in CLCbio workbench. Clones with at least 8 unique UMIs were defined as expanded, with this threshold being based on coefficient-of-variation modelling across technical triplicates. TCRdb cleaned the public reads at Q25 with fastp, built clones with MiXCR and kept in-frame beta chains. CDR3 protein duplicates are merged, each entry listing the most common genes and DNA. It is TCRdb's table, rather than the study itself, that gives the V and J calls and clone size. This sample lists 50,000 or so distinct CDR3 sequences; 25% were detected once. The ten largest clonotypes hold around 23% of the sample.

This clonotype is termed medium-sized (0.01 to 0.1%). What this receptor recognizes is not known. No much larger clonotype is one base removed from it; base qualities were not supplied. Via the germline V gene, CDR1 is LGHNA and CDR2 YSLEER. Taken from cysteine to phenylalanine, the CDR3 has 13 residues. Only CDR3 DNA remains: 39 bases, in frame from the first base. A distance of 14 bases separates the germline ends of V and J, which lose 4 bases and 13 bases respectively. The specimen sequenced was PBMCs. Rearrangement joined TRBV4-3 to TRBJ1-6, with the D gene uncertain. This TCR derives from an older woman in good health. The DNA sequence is TGCGCCAGCAGCCCCGACCTGTGGTACCCCCTCCACTTT. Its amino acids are CASSPDLWYPLHF.